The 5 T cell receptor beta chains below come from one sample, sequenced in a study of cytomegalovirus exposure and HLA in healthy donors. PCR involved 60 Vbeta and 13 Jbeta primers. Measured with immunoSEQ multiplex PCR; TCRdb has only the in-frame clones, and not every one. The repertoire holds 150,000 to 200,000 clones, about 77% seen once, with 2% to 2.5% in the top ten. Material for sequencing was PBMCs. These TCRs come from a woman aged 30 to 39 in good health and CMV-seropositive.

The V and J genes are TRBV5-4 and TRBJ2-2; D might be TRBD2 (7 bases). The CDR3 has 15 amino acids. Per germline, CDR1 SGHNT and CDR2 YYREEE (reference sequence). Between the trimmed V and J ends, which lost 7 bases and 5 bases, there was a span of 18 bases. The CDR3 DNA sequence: TGTGCCAGCTCGGGGGGCGAGGGGTGGACCGGGGAGCTGTTTTTT. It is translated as CASSGGEGWTGELFF.

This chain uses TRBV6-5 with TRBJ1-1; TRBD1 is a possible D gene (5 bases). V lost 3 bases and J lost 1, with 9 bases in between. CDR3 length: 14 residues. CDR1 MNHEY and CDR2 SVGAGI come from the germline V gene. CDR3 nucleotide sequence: TGTGCCAGCAGTTATCCGACAGCGAACACTGAAGCTTTCTTT. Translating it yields CASSYPTANTEAFF.

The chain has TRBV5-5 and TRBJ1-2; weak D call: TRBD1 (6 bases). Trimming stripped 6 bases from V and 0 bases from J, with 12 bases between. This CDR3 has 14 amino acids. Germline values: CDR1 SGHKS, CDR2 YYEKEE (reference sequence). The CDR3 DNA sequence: TGTGCCAGCATCGGGGGGCAGACTAACTATGGCTACACCTTC. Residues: CASIGGQTNYGYTF.

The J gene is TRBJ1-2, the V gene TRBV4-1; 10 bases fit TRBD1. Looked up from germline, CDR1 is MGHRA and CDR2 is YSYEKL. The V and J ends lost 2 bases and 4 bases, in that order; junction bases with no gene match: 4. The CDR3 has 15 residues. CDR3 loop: CASSQTGTGVYGYTF. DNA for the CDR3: TGCGCCAGCAGCCAAACCGGGACAGGGGTCTATGGCTACACCTTC.

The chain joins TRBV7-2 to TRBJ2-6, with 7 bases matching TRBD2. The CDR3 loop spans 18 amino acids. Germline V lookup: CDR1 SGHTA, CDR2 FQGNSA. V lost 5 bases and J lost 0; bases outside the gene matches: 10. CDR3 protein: CASSLRRGESSGANVLTF. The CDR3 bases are TGTGCCAGCAGCCTCCGCCGGGGGGAGAGCTCTGGGGCCAACGTCCTGACTTTC.